This T cell receptor beta chain originates from a study of T cell repertoires in cytomegalovirus infection. As for the study in general: CMV infection and matching HLA type were both indicated by public TCR beta signatures. Study-wide points: The study found HLA-C-restricted CMV-specific TCR beta clonotypes dominating the ex vivo response. Of the TCR beta families, the public ones yielded a cumulative frequency that identified carriers of CMV plus the relevant HLA.

Germline assignment: CDR1 SGHVS and CDR2 FQNEAQ. V shed 4 bases, J shed 1 base, and the junction held 4 bases outside the gene matches. This CDR3 is built from 16 residues. This clonotype was counted only a few times. Its antigen is unknown. TCRdb reprocessed the reads via MiXCR and lists one record per CDR3 protein. The sample lists just under 550,000 distinct CDR3 sequences; about a quarter were seen once. Sequenced sample: PBMCs. V gene TRBV7-8 combines with J gene TRBJ2-7; 13 positions match TRBD2. The TCR originated in a human donor in good health (CMV status not recorded). Some clones in this sample may be carry-over from other donors' samples. CDR3 amino acids: CASSYGLAGASYEQYF. As DNA, the CDR3 is TGTGCCAGCAGCTATGGACTAGCGGGAGCTTCCTACGAGCAGTACTTC.